The next 17 T cell receptor beta chains were all read from a single sample in a study of blood T cell repertoires in COVID-19. Measured with immunoSEQ multiplex PCR; TCRdb has only the in-frame clones, and not every one. Among roughly 90,000 clones listed, approximately 85% were seen once. Sequencing was done on a sample of peripheral blood. Receptor source: a human donor in a cohort sampled during active COVID-19.

A few counts support this clone. This chain joins TRBV18 and TRBJ2-4; 9 nucleotides line up with TRBD1. The junction had 2 bases not matched to a gene; V was cut back by 0 bases and J by 2 bases. Germline CDR1 KGHSH, CDR2 LQKENI. This CDR3 spans 16 amino acids. DNA of the CDR3: TGTGCCAGCTCACCACCGGGACAGGGATCCAAAAACATTCAGTACTTC. Residues: CASSPPGQGSKNIQYF.

The CDR3 DNA sequence: TGTGCCAGCTCACTACTAGTAACAGGGGTCAATGAGCAGTTCTTC. It specifies CASSLLVTGVNEQFF. The chain links TRBV18 to TRBJ2-1, with 7 nucleotides matching TRBD1. V was pared by 4 bases and J by 6 bases, with 9 bases of the junction left unmatched. The CDR3 is 15 residues long. Germline-derived CDR1 and CDR2 are KGHSH and LQKENI. The full variable domain, rest sourced from reference TRBV18 and TRBJ2-1, is NAGVMQNPRHLVRRRGQEARLRCSPMKGHSHVYWYRQLPEEGLKFMVYLQKENIIDESGMPKERFSAEFPKEGPSILRIQQVVRGDSAAYFCASSLLVTGVNEQFFGPGTRLTVL.

The rearrangement uses TRBV11-2 and TRBJ2-7; possible D gene TRBD1, 6 bases. V was shortened by 5 bases and J by 1 base, with 12 bases between the two germline ends. The CDR3 sequence is 14 residues long. The germline V gene encodes CDR1 SGHAT and CDR2 FQNNGV. The CDR3 region is CASSQRQDSYEQYF. In nucleotides, the CDR3 is TGTGCCAGCAGCCAAAGACAGGATTCCTACGAGCAGTACTTC.

The rearrangement links TRBV7-7 to TRBJ2-2, with 11 bases lining up with TRBD1. CDR1 SSHAT and CDR2 FNYEAQ come from the germline V gene (reference sequence). The CDR3 totals 16 residues. V shed 3 bases and J 4 bases; nucleotides not matched to a gene: 4. CDR3 region: CASSLAGTGGTGELFF. The CDR3 DNA follows: TGTGCCAGCAGCTTGGCCGGGACAGGGGGCACCGGGGAGCTGTTTTTT.

The chain carries TRBV11-2 and TRBJ2-5; 10 bases are shared with TRBD2. The CDR3 loop spans 16 amino acids. The trim removed 5 bases at V and 1 base at J, leaving 7 bases unmatched. CDR1 is SGHAT, CDR2 FQNNGV, per germline. The chain's CDR3 is CASSPLAGGLQETQYF. The CDR3 DNA reads TGTGCCAGCAGCCCATTAGCGGGGGGCCTCCAAGAGACCCAGTACTTC. Full variable domain (outside the CDR3, taken from reference TRBV11-2 and TRBJ2-5): EAGVAQSPRYKIIEKRQSVAFWCNPISGHATLYWYQQILGQGPKLLIQFQNNGVVDDSQLPKDRFSAERLKGVDSTLKIQPAKLEDSAVYLCASSPLAGGLQETQYFGPGTRLLVL.

V and J are TRBV19 and TRBJ1-6; maybe TRBD1 (6 bases). The CDR3 sequence is 16 residues long. Germline V gene sequence: CDR1 LNHDA, CDR2 SQIVND (reference sequence). Trimming removed 6 bases at V and 4 bases at J, with 16 bases between. The CDR3 reads CASSGQLHTYNSPLHF. The CDR3 DNA sequence: TGTGCCAGTAGCGGACAGCTTCATACTTATAATTCACCCCTCCACTTT.

CDR3 in amino acids: CASSSARQGNTEAFF. CDR3 nucleotides: TGTGCCAGCAGCTCAGCTAGACAGGGGAACACTGAAGCTTTCTTT. The gene calls are TRBV7-2 and TRBJ1-1, with 7 nucleotides matching TRBD1. Germline CDR1 SGHTA, CDR2 FQGNSA. CDR3 size: 15 residues. V dropped 4 bases and J dropped 1; count of bases not matched to a gene: 6. The variable domain in full, with the rest retrieved from reference TRBV7-2 and TRBJ1-1, is GAGVSQSPSNKVTEKGKDVELRCDPISGHTALYWYRQSLGQGLEFLIYFQGNSAPDKSGLPSDRFSAERTGGSVSTLTIQRTQQEDSAVYLCASSSARQGNTEAFFGQGTRLTVV.

This chain links TRBV6-1 with TRBJ2-5; TRBD2 agrees at 9 bases. The CDR3 spans 16 residues. Trimming removed 2 bases from V and 2 bases from J; junction bases left unmatched: 6. Per the germline V gene, CDR1 is MNHNS and CDR2 is SASEGT. The CDR3: CASSELAGTGQETQYF. CDR3 DNA sequence: TGTGCCAGCAGTGAACTAGCGGGAACCGGGCAAGAGACCCAGTACTTC.

This sequence joins TRBV2 and TRBJ2-7; D possibly corresponds to TRBD2 (6 bases). Germline assignment: CDR1 SNHLY and CDR2 FYNNEI. CDR3 length: 15 amino acids. V was shortened by 6 bases and J by 2 bases, with 17 bases between the two germline ends. The CDR3 is CASSAGTSPTYEQYF. The CDR3 DNA sequence: TGTGCCAGCAGCGCAGGGACTTCCCCGACCTACGAGCAGTACTTC.

The CDR3 bases are TGTGCCAGCAGCTTAGGACTCAGCAATCAGCCCCAGCATTTT. The encoded protein is CASSLGLSNQPQHF. The chain employs TRBV11-2 and TRBJ1-5; D unresolved. V lost 1 base to trimming and J lost 1 base, with 5 bases between them. CDR1 SGHAT and CDR2 FQNNGV come from the germline V gene. This CDR3 is 14 amino acids long.

The chain employs TRBV19 and TRBJ1-1, with D hard to call. The ends were cut back, 3 bases at V and 1 base at J, with 12 bases in the middle. This CDR3 region has 15 residues. Germline CDR1 and CDR2: LNHDA and SQIVND (reference sequence). The CDR3 loop is CASSIRQNTNTEAFF. The CDR3 DNA sequence: TGTGCCAGTAGTATCAGGCAGAATACGAACACTGAAGCTTTCTTT.

The J gene is TRBJ2-3, the V gene TRBV7-2; 9 bases align to TRBD2. V lost 5 bases, J lost 2 bases, and 5 bases stayed unmatched. The germline gives CDR1 SGHTA, CDR2 FQGNSA. The CDR3 spans 15 residues. CDR3 nucleotides: TGTGCCAGCAGCGGCCGACTAGCGGTCACAGATACGCAGTATTTT. Its protein is CASSGRLAVTDTQYF.

The V gene is TRBV19, the J gene TRBJ2-7, with D unresolved. V lost 4 bases, J lost 0 bases, and 4 bases lay in between. The CDR3 is 12 amino acids. Germline assignment: CDR1 LNHDA and CDR2 SQIVND (reference sequence). CDR3 residues: CASSTSSYEQYF. CDR3 nucleotides: TGTGCCAGTAGTACGAGCTCCTACGAGCAGTACTTC.

This clone was seen just once. J is TRBJ2-5 and V is TRBV4-1, with 8 bases fitting TRBD2. V gave up 5 bases and J gave up 0 bases; unmatched junction bases: 2. Germline V gene sequence: CDR1 MGHRA, CDR2 YSYEKL. The CDR3 is made up of 14 amino acids. The CDR3 DNA follows: TGCGCCAGCAGCAAACTAGCGGACCAAGAGACCCAGTACTTC. Protein product: CASSKLADQETQYF.

The chain links TRBV19 to TRBJ1-4, with 11 bases identical to TRBD1. Germline V gene sequence: CDR1 LNHDA, CDR2 SQIVND (reference sequence). J gave up 10 bases and V 3 bases, and 7 bases lay outside the gene matches. This CDR3 contains 15 residues. CDR3 in amino acids: CASSIDSGQGGKLFF. The DNA for the CDR3 is TGTGCCAGTAGTATCGACTCGGGACAGGGGGGAAAACTGTTTTTT.

This chain uses TRBV19 with TRBJ1-6; 7 nucleotides line up with TRBD1. The V segment lost 5 bases and the J segment 2 bases; nucleotides outside the gene matches: 3. Germline V gene data show CDR1 as LNHDA and CDR2 as SQIVND (reference sequence). The CDR3 has 15 amino acids. This chain's CDR3 is CASSVDRAYNSPLHF. CDR3 nucleotides: TGTGCCAGTAGTGTCGACAGGGCCTATAATTCACCCCTCCACTTT.

Note on this clone: At one end, the junction sequence differs from germline, possibly due to a read error. This chain uses TRBV14 with TRBJ2-1; 10 bases agree with TRBD2. The CDR3 consists of 14 residues. Germline values: CDR1 SGHDN, CDR2 FVKESK. The CDR3 protein is CASRQATAGGEQFF. As DNA, the CDR3 is TGTGCCAGCAGACAAGCCACAGCGGGAGGGGAGCAGTTCTTC.